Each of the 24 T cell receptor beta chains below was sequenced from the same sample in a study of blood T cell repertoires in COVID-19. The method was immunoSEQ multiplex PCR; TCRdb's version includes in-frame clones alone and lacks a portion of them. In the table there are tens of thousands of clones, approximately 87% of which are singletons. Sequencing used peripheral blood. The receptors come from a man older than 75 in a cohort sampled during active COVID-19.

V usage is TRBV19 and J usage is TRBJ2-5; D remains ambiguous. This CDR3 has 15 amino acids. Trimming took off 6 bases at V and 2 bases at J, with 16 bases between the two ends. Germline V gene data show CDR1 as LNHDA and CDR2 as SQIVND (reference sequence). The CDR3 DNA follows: TGTGCCAGTAGCACGACCTCGACTGCACAAGAGACCCAGTACTTC. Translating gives CASSTTSTAQETQYF.

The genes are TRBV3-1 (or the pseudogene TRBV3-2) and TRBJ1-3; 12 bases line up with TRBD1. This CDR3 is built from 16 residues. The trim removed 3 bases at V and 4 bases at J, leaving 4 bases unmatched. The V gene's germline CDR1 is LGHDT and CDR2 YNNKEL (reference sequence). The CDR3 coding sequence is TGTGCCAGCAGCCAGGGGACAGGGGGCGCCGGAAACACCATATATTTT. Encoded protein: CASSQGTGGAGNTIYF.

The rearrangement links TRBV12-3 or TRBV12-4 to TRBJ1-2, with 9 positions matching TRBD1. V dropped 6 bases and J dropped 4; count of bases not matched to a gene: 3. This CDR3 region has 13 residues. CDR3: CASRRTGVYGYTF. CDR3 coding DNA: TGTGCCAGCAGGCGGACAGGGGTCTATGGCTACACCTTC.

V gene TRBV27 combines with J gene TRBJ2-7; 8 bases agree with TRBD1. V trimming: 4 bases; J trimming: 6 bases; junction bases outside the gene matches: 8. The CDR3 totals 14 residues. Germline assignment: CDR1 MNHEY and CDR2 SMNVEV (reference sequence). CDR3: CASSSPDRGFEQYF. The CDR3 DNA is TGTGCCAGCAGTTCCCCAGACAGGGGCTTCGAGCAGTACTTC.

The CDR3 reads CASSRWGQNTEAFF. The CDR3 DNA reads TGTGCCAGCAGCCGGTGGGGACAGAACACTGAAGCTTTCTTT. This chain connects TRBV14 to TRBJ1-1; possible D gene TRBD1, 6 bases. The length of the CDR3 is 14 residues. The ends were cut back, 4 bases at V and 1 base at J, with 10 bases in the middle. Germline V gene data show CDR1 as SGHDN and CDR2 as FVKESK. Full variable domain (rest looked up from reference TRBV14 and TRBJ1-1): EAGVTQFPSHSVIEKGQTVTLRCDPISGHDNLYWYRRVMGKEIKFLLHFVKESKQDESGMPNNRFLAERTGGTYSTLKVQPAELEDSGVYFCASSRWGQNTEAFFGQGTRLTVV.

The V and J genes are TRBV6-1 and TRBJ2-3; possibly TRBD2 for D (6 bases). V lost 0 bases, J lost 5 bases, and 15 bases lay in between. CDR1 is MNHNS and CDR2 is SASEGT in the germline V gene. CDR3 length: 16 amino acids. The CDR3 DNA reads TGTGCCAGCAGTGAAGCGCCGGGGGATGGCGGAGATACGCAGTATTTT. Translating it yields CASSEAPGDGGDTQYF.

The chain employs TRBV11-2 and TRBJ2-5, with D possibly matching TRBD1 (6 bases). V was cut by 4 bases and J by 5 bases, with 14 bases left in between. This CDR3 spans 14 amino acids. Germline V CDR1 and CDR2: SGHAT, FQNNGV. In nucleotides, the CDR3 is TGTGCCAGCAGCTGGGACCCGAGGGGGGAGACCCAGTACTTC. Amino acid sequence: CASSWDPRGETQYF.

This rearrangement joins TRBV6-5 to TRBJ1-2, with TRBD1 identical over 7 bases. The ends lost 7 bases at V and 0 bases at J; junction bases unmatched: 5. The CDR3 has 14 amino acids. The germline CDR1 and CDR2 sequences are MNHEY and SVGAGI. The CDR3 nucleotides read TGTGCCAGCAAAACAGGGGATACTAACTATGGCTACACCTTC. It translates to CASKTGDTNYGYTF.

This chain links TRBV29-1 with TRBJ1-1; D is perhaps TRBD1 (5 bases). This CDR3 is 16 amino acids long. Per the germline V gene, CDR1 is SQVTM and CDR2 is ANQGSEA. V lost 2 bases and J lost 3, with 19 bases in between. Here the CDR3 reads CSVEPGVGIGDTEAFF. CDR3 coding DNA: TGCAGCGTTGAACCTGGCGTGGGGATAGGGGACACTGAAGCTTTCTTT.

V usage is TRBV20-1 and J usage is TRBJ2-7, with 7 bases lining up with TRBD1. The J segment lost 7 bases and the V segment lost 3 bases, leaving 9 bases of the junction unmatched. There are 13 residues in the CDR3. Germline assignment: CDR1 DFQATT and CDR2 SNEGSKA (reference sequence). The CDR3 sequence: CSASKQGFGEQYV. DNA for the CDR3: TGCAGTGCTAGTAAACAGGGGTTCGGGGAGCAGTACGTC.

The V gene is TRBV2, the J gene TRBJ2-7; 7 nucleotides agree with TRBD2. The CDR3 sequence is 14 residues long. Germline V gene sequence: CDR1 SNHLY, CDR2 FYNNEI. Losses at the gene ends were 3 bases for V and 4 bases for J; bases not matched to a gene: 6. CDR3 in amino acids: CASSDRRGLYEQYF. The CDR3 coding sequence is TGTGCCAGCAGTGACCGCCGGGGACTATACGAGCAGTACTTC.

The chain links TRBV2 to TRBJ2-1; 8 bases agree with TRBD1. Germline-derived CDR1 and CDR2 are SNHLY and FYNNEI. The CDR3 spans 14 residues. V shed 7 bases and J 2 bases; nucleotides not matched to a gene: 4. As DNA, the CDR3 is TGTGCCAGCACACCAGGGGGCGCCTACAATGAGCAGTTCTTC. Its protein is CASTPGGAYNEQFF.

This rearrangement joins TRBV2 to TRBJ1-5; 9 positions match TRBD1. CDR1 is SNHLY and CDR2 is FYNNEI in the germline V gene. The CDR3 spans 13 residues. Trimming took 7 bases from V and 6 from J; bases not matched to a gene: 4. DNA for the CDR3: TGTGCCAGCAAAGGGACAGGGTTTCAGCCCCAGCATTTT. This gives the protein CASKGTGFQPQHF.

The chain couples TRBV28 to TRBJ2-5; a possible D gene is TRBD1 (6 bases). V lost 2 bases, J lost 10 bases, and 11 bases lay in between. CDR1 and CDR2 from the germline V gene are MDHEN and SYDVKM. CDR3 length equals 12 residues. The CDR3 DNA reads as TGTGCCAGCAGTTTAGTAACAGGGTTCCAGTACTTC. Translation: CASSLVTGFQYF.

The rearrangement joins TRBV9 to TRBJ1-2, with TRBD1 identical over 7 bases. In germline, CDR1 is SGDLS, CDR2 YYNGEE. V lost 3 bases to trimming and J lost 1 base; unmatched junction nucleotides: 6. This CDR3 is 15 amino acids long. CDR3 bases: TGTGCCAGCAGCGGCAGGGGGTCGGATAACTATGGCTACACCTTC. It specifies CASSGRGSDNYGYTF.

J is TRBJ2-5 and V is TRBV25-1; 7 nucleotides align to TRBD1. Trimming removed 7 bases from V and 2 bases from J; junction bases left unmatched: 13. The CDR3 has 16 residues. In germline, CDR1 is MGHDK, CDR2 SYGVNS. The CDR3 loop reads CASTKAGTERQETQYF. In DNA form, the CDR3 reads TGTGCCAGCACTAAAGCCGGGACAGAAAGACAAGAGACCCAGTACTTC. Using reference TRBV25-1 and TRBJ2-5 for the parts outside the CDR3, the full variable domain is EADIYQTPRYLVIGTGKKITLECSQTMGHDKMYWYQQDPGMELHLIHYSYGVNSTEKGDLSSESTVSRIRTEHFPLTLESARPSHTSQYLCASTKAGTERQETQYFGPGTRLLVL.

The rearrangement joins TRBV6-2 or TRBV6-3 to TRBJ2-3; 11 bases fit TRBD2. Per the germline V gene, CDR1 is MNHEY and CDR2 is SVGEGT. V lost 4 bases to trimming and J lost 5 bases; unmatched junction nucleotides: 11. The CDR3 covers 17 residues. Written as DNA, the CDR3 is TGTGCCAGCAGTTCGGTCTATAGCGGGGGGGCGGAAGATACGCAGTATTTT. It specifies CASSSVYSGGAEDTQYF.

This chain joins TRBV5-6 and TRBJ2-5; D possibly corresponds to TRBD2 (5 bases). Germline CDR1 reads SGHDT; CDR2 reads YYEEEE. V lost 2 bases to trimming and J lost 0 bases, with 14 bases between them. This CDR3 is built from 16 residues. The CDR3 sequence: CASSFPPLGNQETQYF. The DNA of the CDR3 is TGTGCCAGCAGCTTTCCTCCCCTCGGGAACCAAGAGACCCAGTACTTC.

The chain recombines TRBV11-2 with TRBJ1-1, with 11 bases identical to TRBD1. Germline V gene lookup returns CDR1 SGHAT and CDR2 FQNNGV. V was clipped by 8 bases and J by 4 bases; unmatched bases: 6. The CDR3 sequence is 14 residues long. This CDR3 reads CASSSGTGGTEAFF. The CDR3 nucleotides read TGTGCCAGCTCATCCGGGACAGGGGGCACTGAAGCTTTCTTT.

The CDR3 protein is CASSLDRVNTIYF. Written as DNA, the CDR3 is TGTGCCAGCAGCTTAGATCGGGTGAACACCATATATTTT. The chain couples TRBV7-9 to TRBJ1-3; D unclear. Germline V gene lookup returns CDR1 SEHNR and CDR2 FQNEAQ (reference sequence). The CDR3 loop spans 13 amino acids. The V and J ends lost 1 base and 7 bases respectively, with 8 bases between them. The complete variable domain, with remaining parts taken from reference TRBV7-9 and TRBJ1-3, reads DTGVSQNPRHKITKRGQNVTFRCDPISEHNRLYWYRQTLGQGPEFLTYFQNEAQLEKSRLLSDRFSAERPKGSFSTLEIQRTEQGDSAMYLCASSLDRVNTIYFGEGSWLTVV.

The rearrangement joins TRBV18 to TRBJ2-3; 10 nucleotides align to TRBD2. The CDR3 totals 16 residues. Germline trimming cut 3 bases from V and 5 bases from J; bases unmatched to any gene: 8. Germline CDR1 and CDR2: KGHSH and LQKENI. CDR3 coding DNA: TGTGCCAGCTCACCGCGAGCGGGGGGGCTCTTAGATACGCAGTATTTT. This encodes CASSPRAGGLLDTQYF. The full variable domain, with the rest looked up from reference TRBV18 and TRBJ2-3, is NAGVMQNPRHLVRRRGQEARLRCSPMKGHSHVYWYRQLPEEGLKFMVYLQKENIIDESGMPKERFSAEFPKEGPSILRIQQVVRGDSAAYFCASSPRAGGLLDTQYFGPGTRLTVL.

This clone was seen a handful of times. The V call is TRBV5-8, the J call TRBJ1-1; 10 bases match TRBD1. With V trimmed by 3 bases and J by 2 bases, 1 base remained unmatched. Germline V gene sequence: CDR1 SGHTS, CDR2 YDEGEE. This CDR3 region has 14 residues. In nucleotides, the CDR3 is TGTGCCAGCAGCTGGGACAGGGGAAACACTGAAGCTTTCTTT. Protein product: CASSWDRGNTEAFF. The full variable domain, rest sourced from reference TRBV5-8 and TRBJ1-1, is EAGVTQSPTHLIKTRGQQATLRCSPISGHTSVYWYQQALGLGLQFLLWYDEGEERNRGNFPPRFSGRQFPNYSSELNVNALELEDSALYLCASSWDRGNTEAFFGQGTRLTVV.

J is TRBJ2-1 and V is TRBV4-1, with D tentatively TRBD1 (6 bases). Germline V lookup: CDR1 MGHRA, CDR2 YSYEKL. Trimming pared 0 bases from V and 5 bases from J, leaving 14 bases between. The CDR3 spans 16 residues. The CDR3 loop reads CASSQDYRVPHNEQFF. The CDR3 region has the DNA TGCGCCAGCAGCCAAGACTACAGGGTGCCCCACAATGAGCAGTTCTTC.

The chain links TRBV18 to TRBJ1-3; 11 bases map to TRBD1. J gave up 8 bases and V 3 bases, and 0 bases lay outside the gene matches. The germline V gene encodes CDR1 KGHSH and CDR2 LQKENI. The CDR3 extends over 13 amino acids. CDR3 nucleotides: TGTGCCAGCTCACCGGGACAGGGGGACACCATATATTTT. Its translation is CASSPGQGDTIYF.